The T cell receptor beta chain under discussion was sequenced for a study of control samples from healthy donors and cancer patients. The table lists this clone with a few counts. Profiled with immunoSEQ multiplex PCR; TCRdb holds only in-frame clones, not every one. The repertoire holds around 180,000 clones, with 75% to 95% as singletons. The CDR3 extends over 11 amino acids. Trimming stripped 3 bases from V and 8 bases from J, with 7 bases between. The chain carries TRBV12-3 or TRBV12-4 and TRBJ1-2; D gene uncertain. The TCR comes from a woman aged 40 to 49 in good health. Sequenced material: blood. The CDR3 protein is CASSFGLGYTF. The CDR3 region has the DNA TGTGCCAGCAGTTTCGGGCTGGGCTACACCTTC.